This record covers a single TCR beta chain. The antigen remains unidentified. This specimen comes from a study of beta chain features in type 1 diabetes. Study conclusions and caveats: The analysis here could not establish whether HLA type shapes TCRB rearrangement. The VDJ junctions of type 1 diabetes patients carried fewer insertions and more deletions. Patients and controls would be equally affected if PCR favored shorter templates. Across all four CD4+ subsets, people with type 1 diabetes showed modestly shorter TCRB CDR3s.

The investigators reverse transcribed all of the isolated RNA, so they sequenced expressed TCRB transcripts. TCRdb keeps only in-frame clones here, not all; method: immunoSEQ multiplex PCR. Of a few hundred thousand clones in the sample, 12% to 15% were seen once. This TCR was sampled from a man aged 25-40 years in good health. Sequencing was carried out using central memory CD4+ T cells from blood.

CDR3 bases: TGCGCCAGCAGCCAAGAAGGGCAGACGAAACTGTTTTTT. Its protein product is CASSQEGQTKLFF. The rearrangement links TRBV4-1 to TRBJ1-4; unclear D gene. The CDR3 contains 13 residues. V lost 0 bases to trimming and J lost 11 bases, with 10 bases between them. Germline CDR1 reads MGHRA; CDR2 reads YSYEKL.